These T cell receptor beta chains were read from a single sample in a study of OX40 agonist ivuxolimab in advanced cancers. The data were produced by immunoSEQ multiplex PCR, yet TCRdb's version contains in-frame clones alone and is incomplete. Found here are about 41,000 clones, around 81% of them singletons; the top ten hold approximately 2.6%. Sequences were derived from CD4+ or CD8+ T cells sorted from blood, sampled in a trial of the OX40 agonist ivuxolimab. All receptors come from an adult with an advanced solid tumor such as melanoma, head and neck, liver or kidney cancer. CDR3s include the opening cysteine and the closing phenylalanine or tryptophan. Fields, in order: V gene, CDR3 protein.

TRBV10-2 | CASSEGGGRRTDTQYF
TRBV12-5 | CASGLPSPETQYF
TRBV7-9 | CASVRQVWSSTDTQYF
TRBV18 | CASSPQRFSYEQYF
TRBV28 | CASSFLFRLAGGLGEQYF
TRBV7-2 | CASSQGTGRTYEQYF
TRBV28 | CASSDPGGLRVTNEKLFF
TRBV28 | CASSLPRRQPQHF
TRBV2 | CASSEAPGQSYEQYF
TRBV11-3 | CASSRFHEQFF
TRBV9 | CASTPRGYTF
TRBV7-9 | CASSLGPGRDYGYTF
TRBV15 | CATSRGGRSKETQYF
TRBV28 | CASSLVPTGDYGYTF
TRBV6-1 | CASSARTSTGGNREAFF
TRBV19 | CASTNHGGRGYGYTF
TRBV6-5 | CASSYVRGGRNTIYF
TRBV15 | CATSRDQSGSNTGELFF
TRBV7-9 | CASSLGSGQNNEQFF
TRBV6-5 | CASSYSRLGLRFF
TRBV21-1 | CASSKDGLF
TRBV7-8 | CASSQRIIDSNQPQHF
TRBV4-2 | CASSSTATRGNSPLHF
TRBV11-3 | CASSRYAGNNEQFF
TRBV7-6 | CASSLVWHRARGNEQFF
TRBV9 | CASSPNRASGRYEQYF
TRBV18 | CASSPDFDTQYF
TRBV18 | CASSPPTRRDTEAFF